This T cell receptor beta chain was captured by sequencing in a study of T cell responses to AZD1222 COVID-19 vaccine. The germline V gene has CDR1 SNHLY and CDR2 FYNNEI. Trimming removed 10 bases at V and 4 bases at J, with 8 bases between. The CDR3 contains 10 residues. Sequenced by immunoSEQ multiplex PCR; TCRdb stores in-frame clones only, minus some. This repertoire shows approximately 190,000 clones, approximately 93% found once; its top ten account for approximately 1%. The source was peripheral blood, collected 28 days after the second AZD1222 dose. This chain uses TRBV2 with TRBJ2-7; D not resolved. This clonotype was obtained from an adult who received the AZD1222 COVID-19 vaccine. The CDR3 reads CATERYEQYF. The CDR3 region has the DNA TGTGCCACTGAGAGGTACGAGCAGTACTTC.